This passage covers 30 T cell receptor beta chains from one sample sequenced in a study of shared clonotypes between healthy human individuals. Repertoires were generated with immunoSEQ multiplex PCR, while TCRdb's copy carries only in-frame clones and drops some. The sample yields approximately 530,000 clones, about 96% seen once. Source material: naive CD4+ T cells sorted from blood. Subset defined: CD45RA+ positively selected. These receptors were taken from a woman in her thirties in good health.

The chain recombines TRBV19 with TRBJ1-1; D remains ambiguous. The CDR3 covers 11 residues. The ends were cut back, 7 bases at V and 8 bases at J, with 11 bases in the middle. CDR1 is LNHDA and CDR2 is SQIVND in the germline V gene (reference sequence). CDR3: CASTGPPEAFF. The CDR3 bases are TGTGCCAGTACAGGACCGCCAGAAGCTTTCTTT.

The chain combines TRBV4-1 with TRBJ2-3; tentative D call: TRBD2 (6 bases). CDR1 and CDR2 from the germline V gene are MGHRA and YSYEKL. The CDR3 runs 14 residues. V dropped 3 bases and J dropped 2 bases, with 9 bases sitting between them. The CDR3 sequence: CASSQAGNTDTQYF. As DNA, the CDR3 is TGCGCCAGCAGCCAGGCGGGGAACACAGATACGCAGTATTTT.

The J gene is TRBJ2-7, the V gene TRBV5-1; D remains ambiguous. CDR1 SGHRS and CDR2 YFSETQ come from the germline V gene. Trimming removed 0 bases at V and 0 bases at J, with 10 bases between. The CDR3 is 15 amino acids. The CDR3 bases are TGCGCCAGCAGCTTGGGGTCAGCCAACTCCTACGAGCAGTACTTC. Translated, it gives CASSLGSANSYEQYF.

CDR3 region: CASSKARCATNEKLFF. The CDR3 DNA sequence: TGTGCCAGCAGCAAAGCTCGGTGTGCAACTAATGAAAAACTGTTTTTT. The chain has TRBV21-1 and TRBJ1-4. TRBV21-1 is reported as a pseudogene. This CDR3 has 16 residues.

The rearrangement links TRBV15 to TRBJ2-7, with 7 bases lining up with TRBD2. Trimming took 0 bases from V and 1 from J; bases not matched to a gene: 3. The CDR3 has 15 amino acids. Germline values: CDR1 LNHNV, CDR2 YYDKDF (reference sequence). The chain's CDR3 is CATSREAGVSYEQYF. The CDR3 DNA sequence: TGTGCCACCAGCAGAGAGGCGGGAGTTTCCTACGAGCAGTACTTC.

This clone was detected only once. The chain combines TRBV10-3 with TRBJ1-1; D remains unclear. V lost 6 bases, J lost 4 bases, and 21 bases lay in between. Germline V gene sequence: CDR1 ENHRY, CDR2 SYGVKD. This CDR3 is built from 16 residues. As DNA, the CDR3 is TGTGCCATCAGGAAATTGAAAACACCCGCCCCCACTGAAGCTTTCTTT. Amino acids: CAIRKLKTPAPTEAFF.

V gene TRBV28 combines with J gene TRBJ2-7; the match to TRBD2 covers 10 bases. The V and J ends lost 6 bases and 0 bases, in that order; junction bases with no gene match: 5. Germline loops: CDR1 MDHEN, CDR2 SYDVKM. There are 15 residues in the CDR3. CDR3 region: CASSLRTSGSYEQYF. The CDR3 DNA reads TGTGCCAGCAGCCTAAGGACTAGCGGCTCCTACGAGCAGTACTTC.

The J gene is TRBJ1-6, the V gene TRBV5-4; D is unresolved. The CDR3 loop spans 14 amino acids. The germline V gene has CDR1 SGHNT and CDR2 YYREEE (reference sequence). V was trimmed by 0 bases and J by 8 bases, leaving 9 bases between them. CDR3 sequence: CASSLVGQHSPLHF. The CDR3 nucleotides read TGTGCCAGCAGCTTGGTAGGGCAGCATTCACCCCTCCACTTT.

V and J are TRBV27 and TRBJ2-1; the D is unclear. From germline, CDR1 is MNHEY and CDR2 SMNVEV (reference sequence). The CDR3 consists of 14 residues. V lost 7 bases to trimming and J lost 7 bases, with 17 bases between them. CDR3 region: CASTKGPSWNEQFF. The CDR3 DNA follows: TGTGCCAGCACCAAAGGGCCATCGTGGAATGAGCAGTTCTTC.

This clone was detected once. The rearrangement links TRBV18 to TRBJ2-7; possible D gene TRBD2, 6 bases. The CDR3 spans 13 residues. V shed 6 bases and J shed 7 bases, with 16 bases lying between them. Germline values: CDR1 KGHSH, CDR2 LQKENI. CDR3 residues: CASSRDSDSEQYF. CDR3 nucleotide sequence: TGTGCCAGCTCCCGGGACTCCGATAGTGAGCAGTACTTC. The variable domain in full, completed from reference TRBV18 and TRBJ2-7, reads NAGVMQNPRHLVRRRGQEARLRCSPMKGHSHVYWYRQLPEEGLKFMVYLQKENIIDESGMPKERFSAEFPKEGPSILRIQQVVRGDSAAYFCASSRDSDSEQYFGPGTRLTVT.

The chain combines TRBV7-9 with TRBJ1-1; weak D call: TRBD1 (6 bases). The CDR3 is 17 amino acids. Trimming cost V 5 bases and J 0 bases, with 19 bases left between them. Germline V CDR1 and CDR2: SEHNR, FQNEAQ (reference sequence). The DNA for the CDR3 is TGTGCCAGCAGCCACCCGACAGGATTTCATATGAACACTGAAGCTTTCTTT. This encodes CASSHPTGFHMNTEAFF.

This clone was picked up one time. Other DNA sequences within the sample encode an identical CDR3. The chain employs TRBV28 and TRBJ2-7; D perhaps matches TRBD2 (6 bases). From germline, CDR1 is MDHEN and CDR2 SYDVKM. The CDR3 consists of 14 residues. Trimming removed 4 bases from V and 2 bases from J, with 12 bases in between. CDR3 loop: CASSSGTLPYEQYF. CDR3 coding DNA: TGTGCCAGCAGTTCCGGGACTTTACCCTACGAGCAGTACTTC.

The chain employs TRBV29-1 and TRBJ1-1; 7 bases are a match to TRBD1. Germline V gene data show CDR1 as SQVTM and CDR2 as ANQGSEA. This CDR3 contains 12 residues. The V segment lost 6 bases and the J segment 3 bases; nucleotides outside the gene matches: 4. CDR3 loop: CSVEGADTEAFF. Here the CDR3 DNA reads TGCAGCGTCGAGGGGGCTGACACTGAAGCTTTCTTT.

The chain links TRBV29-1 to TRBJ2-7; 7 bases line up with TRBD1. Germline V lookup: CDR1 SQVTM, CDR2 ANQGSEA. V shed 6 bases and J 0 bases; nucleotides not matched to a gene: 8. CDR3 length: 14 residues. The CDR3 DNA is TGCAGCGTGGACCGGACAGGCGACTCCTACGAGCAGTACTTC. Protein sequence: CSVDRTGDSYEQYF.

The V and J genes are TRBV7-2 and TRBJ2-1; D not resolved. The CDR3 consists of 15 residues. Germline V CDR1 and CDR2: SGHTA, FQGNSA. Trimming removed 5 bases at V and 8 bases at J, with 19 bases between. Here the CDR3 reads CASSAAGNKWDEQFF. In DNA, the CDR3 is TGTGCCAGCAGCGCCGCCGGCAACAAGTGGGATGAGCAGTTCTTC.

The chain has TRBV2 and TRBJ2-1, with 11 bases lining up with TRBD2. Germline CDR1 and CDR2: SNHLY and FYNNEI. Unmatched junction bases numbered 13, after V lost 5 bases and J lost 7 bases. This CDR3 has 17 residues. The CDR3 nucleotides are TGTGCCAGCAGTTCCGGGACTAGCGGAAAGCTGGGTAATGAGCAGTTCTTC. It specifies CASSSGTSGKLGNEQFF.

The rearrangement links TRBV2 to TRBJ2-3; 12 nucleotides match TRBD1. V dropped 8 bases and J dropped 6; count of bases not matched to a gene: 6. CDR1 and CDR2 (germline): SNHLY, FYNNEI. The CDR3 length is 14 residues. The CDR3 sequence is CASGGTGGPDTQYF. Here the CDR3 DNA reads TGTGCCAGCGGGGGGACAGGGGGCCCCGATACGCAGTATTTT.

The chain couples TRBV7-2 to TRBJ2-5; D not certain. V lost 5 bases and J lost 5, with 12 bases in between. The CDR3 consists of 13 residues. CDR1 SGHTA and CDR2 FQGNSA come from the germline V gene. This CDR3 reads CASSGHGRETQYF. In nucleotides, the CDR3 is TGTGCCAGCAGCGGCCATGGGCGGGAGACCCAGTACTTC.

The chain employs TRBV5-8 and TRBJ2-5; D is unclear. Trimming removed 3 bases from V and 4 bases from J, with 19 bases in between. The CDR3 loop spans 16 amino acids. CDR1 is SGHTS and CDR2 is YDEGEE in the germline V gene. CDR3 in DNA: TGTGCCAGCAGCTCCCAGGACGGCGCTCGGATAGAGACCCAGTACTTC. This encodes CASSSQDGARIETQYF. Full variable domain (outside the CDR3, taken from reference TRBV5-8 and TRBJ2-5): EAGVTQSPTHLIKTRGQQATLRCSPISGHTSVYWYQQALGLGLQFLLWYDEGEERNRGNFPPRFSGRQFPNYSSELNVNALELEDSALYLCASSSQDGARIETQYFGPGTRLLVL.

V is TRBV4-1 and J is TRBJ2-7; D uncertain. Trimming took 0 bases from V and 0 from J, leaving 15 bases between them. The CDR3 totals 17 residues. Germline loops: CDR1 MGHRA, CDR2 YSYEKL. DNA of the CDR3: TGCGCCAGCAGCCAAGAAGAGAAGGGCTACACCTCCTACGAGCAGTACTTC. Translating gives CASSQEEKGYTSYEQYF.

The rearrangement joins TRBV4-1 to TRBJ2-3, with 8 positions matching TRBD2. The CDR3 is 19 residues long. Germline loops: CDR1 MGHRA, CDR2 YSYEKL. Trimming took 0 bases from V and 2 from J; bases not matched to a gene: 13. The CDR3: CASSQEGPSTSGTTDTQYF. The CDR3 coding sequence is TGCGCCAGCAGCCAAGAAGGCCCCTCAACTAGCGGTACCACAGATACGCAGTATTTT.

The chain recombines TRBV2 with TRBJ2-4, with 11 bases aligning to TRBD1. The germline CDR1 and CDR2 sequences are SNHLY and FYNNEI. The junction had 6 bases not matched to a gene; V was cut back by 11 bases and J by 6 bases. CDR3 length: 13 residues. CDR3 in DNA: TGTGCCCTGGGACAGGGGGAAGGAAACATTCAGTACTTC. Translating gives CALGQGEGNIQYF.

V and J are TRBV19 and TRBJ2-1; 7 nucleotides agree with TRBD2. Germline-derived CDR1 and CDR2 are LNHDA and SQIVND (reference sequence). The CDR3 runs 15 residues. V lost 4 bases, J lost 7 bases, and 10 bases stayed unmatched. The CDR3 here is CASSRGGGPENEQFF. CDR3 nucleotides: TGTGCCAGTAGTAGGGGGGGAGGGCCAGAAAATGAGCAGTTCTTC.

CDR3 amino acids: CASSLTVGGNQPQHF. Here the CDR3 DNA reads TGTGCCAGCAGTTTAACGGTGGGGGGCAATCAGCCCCAGCATTTT. The gene calls are TRBV27 and TRBJ1-5, with D possibly TRBD1 on 5 matching bases. There are 15 residues in the CDR3. CDR1 and CDR2 from the germline V gene are MNHEY and SMNVEV (reference sequence). With 2 bases removed from V and 2 bases from J, the gap between germline ends came to 10 bases.

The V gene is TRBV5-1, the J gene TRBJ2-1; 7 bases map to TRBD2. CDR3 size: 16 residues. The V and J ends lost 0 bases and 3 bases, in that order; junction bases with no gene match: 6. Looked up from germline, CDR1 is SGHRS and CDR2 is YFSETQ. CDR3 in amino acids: CASSLAGLAVYNEQFF. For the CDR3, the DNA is TGCGCCAGCAGCTTGGCCGGGCTAGCGGTCTACAATGAGCAGTTCTTC.

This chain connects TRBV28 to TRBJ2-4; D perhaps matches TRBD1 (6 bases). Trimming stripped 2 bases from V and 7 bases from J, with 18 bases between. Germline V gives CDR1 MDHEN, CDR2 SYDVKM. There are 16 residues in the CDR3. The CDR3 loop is CASSLGDTRSANIQYF. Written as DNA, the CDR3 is TGTGCCAGCAGTTTAGGGGACACCCGTTCGGCCAACATTCAGTACTTC. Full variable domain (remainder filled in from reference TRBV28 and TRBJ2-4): DVKVTQSSRYLVKRTGEKVFLECVQDMDHENMFWYRQDPGLGLRLIYFSYDVKMKEKGDIPEGYSVSREKKERFSLILESASTNQTSMYLCASSLGDTRSANIQYFGAGTRLSVL.

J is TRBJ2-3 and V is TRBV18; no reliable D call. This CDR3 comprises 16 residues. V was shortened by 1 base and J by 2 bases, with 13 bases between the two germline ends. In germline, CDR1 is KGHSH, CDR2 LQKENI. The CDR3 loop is CASSPQRSALTDTQYF. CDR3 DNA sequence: TGTGCCAGCTCACCACAGCGTTCAGCTCTCACAGATACGCAGTATTTT.

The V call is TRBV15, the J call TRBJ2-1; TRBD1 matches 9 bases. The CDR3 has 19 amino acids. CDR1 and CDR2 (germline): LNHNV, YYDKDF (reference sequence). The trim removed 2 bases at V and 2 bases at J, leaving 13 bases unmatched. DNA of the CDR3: TGTGCCACCAGCAGACTTCGGGGCCGAGGGACAGGGACCTACAATGAGCAGTTCTTC. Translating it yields CATSRLRGRGTGTYNEQFF.

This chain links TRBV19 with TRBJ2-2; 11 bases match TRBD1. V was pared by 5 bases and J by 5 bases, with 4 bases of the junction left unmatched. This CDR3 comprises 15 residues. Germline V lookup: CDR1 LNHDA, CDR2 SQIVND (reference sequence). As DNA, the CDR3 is TGTGCCAGTAGTCCCGGACAGGGGGCAACCGGGGAGCTGTTTTTT. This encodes CASSPGQGATGELFF.

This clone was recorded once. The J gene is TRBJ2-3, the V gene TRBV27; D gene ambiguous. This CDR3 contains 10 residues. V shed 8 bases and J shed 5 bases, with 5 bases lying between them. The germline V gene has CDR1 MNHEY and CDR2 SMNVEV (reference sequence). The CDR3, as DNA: TGTGCCAGCCAAGGAGATACGCAGTATTTT. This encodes CASQGDTQYF.